This T cell receptor (beta chain) was sequenced in a study of blood T cells in healthy people across ages. Through a sample-barcoded 5' primer and a J-beta primer mix, a second PCR was run for roughly 7 to 12 cycles. One entry per CDR3 protein results from TCRdb running MiXCR on the 5' RACE reads. Of approximately 1.5 million distinct CDR3 sequences detected, about 42% appear once; the ten largest clones hold less than 5%. The CDR3 totals 15 residues. The germline V and J ends were trimmed by 2 bases and 6 bases, with 14 bases remaining between them. CDR1 and CDR2 from the germline V gene are SGHRS and YFSETQ. The sample holds a few counts of this clonotype.

The sequence was obtained from a woman under 30 in good health. The sequencing input was blood. This chain connects TRBV5-1 to TRBJ1-4; possible D gene TRBD1, 5 bases. The CDR3 DNA sequence: TGCGCCAGCAGCTTAATCGAGGGACGGCATGAAAAACTGTTTTTT. It encodes CASSLIEGRHEKLFF.